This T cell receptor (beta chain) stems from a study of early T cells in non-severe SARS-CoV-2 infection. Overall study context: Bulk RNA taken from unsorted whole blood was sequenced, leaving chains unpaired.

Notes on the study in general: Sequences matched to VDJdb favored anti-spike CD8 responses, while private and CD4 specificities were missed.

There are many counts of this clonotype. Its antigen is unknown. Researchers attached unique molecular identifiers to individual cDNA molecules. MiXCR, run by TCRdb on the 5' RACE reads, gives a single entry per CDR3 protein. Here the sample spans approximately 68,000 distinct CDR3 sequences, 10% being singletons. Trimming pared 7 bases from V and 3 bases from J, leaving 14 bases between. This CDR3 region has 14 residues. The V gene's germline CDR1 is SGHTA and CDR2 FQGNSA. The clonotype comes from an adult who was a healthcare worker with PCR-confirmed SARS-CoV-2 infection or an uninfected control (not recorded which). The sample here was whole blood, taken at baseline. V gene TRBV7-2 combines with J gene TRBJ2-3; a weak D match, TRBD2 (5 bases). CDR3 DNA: TGTGCCAGCACCGGCGGACTGTCTACAGATACGCAGTATTTT. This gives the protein CASTGGLSTDTQYF.